These 10 T cell receptor beta chains were sequenced from one sample in a study of T-cell reconstitution after alpha-beta-depleted transplantation in children. These receptors have no identified antigens. TCRbeta library preparation incorporated unique molecular identifiers. TCRdb reprocessed the PCR reads with MiXCR, giving one entry per CDR3 protein. Here the sample spans 25,000 to 35,000 distinct CDR3 sequences, approximately 6.9% being singletons. Study-wide findings and caveats: Two months or so post-transplant, alpha-beta T cells reportedly derived from several hundred expanded graft clones.

The source was peripheral blood, collected 60 days after TCRalphabeta/CD19-depleted stem cell transplant. These TCRs come from a child less than two years old who had a stem cell transplant for acute myeloid leukemia, so the T cells may come from the graft donor.

This clonotype was recorded at least ten times. V and J are TRBV7-3 and TRBJ2-1; 7 bases fit TRBD1. Germline V CDR1 and CDR2: SGHTA, FQGTGA. The CDR3 consists of 14 residues. J was trimmed by 4 bases and V by 4 bases; bases with no gene match: 4. CDR3 nucleotides: TGTGCCAGCAGCTGGGGACAGCCTTACAATGAGCAGTTCTTC. It translates to CASSWGQPYNEQFF.

This clonotype was observed at least ten times. The chain recombines TRBV18 with TRBJ1-3; unclear D gene. The CDR3 covers 15 residues. CDR1 is KGHSH and CDR2 is LQKENI in the germline V gene. V was trimmed by 0 bases and J by 1 base, leaving 7 bases between them. CDR3 region: CASSPPMGSGNTIYF. The CDR3 DNA is TGTGCCAGCTCACCACCAATGGGTTCTGGAAACACCATATATTTT.

This clonotype was counted many times. V gene TRBV29-1 combines with J gene TRBJ2-5, with D perhaps TRBD1 or TRBD2 (5 bases each). The CDR3 runs 14 residues. Germline CDR1 and CDR2: SQVTM and ANQGSEA. V was pared by 0 bases and J by 1 base, with 9 bases between. The CDR3 nucleotides are TGCAGCGTTGAAGAGGGGACGGCCCAAGAGACCCAGTACTTC. It translates to CSVEEGTAQETQYF.

This clonotype was found many times. This rearrangement joins TRBV5-8 to TRBJ1-2; the D gene is possibly TRBD1 (5 bases). The CDR3 has 11 amino acids. The V and J ends lost 3 bases and 5 bases respectively, with 5 bases between them. CDR1 and CDR2 from the germline V gene are SGHTS and YDEGEE. The chain's CDR3 is CASSWGYGYTF. The CDR3 bases are TGTGCCAGCAGCTGGGGGTATGGCTACACCTTC.

This clonotype was picked up many times. The gene calls are TRBV10-3 and TRBJ2-7; 11 bases fit TRBD2. V lost 6 bases and J lost 2; bases outside the gene matches: 6. The CDR3 is made up of 15 amino acids. CDR1 is ENHRY, CDR2 SYGVKD, per germline. In DNA form, the CDR3 reads TGTGCCATCAGAGGACTAGCGGGTGAAACCTACGAGCAGTACTTC. Translated: CAIRGLAGETYEQYF.

This clonotype showed up many times. The V gene is TRBV13, the J gene TRBJ1-2, with 9 bases identical to TRBD1. The CDR3 contains 16 residues. J lost 4 bases, V lost 5 bases, and 11 bases had no gene match. From germline, CDR1 is PRHDT and CDR2 FYEKMQ (reference sequence). CDR3 amino acids: CASSLRTGGHSYGYTF. The CDR3, as DNA: TGTGCCAGCAGCCTACGAACAGGGGGCCACTCCTATGGCTACACCTTC. Full variable domain (rest looked up from reference TRBV13 and TRBJ1-2): AAGVIQSPRHLIKEKRETATLKCYPIPRHDTVYWYQQGPGQDPQFLISFYEKMQSDKGSIPDRFSAQQFSDYHSELNMSSLELGDSALYFCASSLRTGGHSYGYTFGSGTRLTVV.

The chain combines TRBV28 with TRBJ1-6; D gene ambiguous. CDR3 length: 15 amino acids. V lost 7 bases and J lost 2, with 12 bases in between. Germline V gene lookup returns CDR1 MDHEN and CDR2 SYDVKM. The CDR3 DNA reads TGTGCCAGCACTAGAGGGTTTACCTATAATTCACCCCTCCACTTT. Protein product: CASTRGFTYNSPLHF.

Ten or more counts support this clonotype. The chain uses TRBV29-1 and TRBJ2-3; D is unclear. The CDR3 contains 12 residues. Germline CDR1 SQVTM, CDR2 ANQGSEA. V was cut by 4 bases and J by 3 bases, with 8 bases left in between. CDR3 bases: TGCAGCGTTGGCAAGGAAACAGATACGCAGTATTTT. Translation: CSVGKETDTQYF.

At least ten counts were recorded for this clonotype. The chain carries TRBV6-1 and TRBJ2-2, with 9 bases aligning to TRBD1. CDR3 length: 15 residues. V lost 0 bases to trimming and J lost 8 bases; unmatched junction nucleotides: 4. Germline-derived CDR1 and CDR2 are MNHNS and SASEGT. CDR3 sequence: CASSEAGQGIGELFF. In nucleotides, the CDR3 is TGTGCCAGCAGTGAAGCGGGACAGGGAATAGGGGAGCTGTTTTTT.

This clonotype has a count of ten or more. The rearrangement joins TRBV27 to TRBJ2-1; tentatively, D is TRBD2 (6 bases). The germline V gene has CDR1 MNHEY and CDR2 SMNVEV (reference sequence). The CDR3 loop spans 14 amino acids. V gave up 4 bases and J gave up 2 bases, with 9 bases separating them. Here the CDR3 reads CASSSGVTYNEQFF. The DNA of the CDR3 is TGTGCCAGCAGTTCGGGAGTTACCTACAATGAGCAGTTCTTC.